Reported below is one TCR beta chain. The sample originates from a study of cytomegalovirus exposure and HLA in healthy donors. Healthy bone marrow donors made up the cohort. The primer mix had 60 Vbeta and 13 Jbeta primers. Assay used: immunoSEQ multiplex PCR; TCRdb lists only in-frame clones, some missing. The sample has about 120,000 clones, around 80% seen once. The germline V and J ends were trimmed by 4 bases and 1 base, with 16 bases remaining between them. Germline loops: CDR1 SGHTA, CDR2 FQGTGA. The CDR3 has 16 amino acids. The TCR was taken from a female donor in good health and CMV-seropositive. The sample was PBMCs. The chain combines TRBV7-3 with TRBJ2-5; possibly TRBD1 for D (6 bases). The CDR3 here is CASSSSPGHPQETQYF. The CDR3 nucleotides are TGTGCCAGCAGCTCCTCCCCGGGACACCCCCAAGAGACCCAGTACTTC.